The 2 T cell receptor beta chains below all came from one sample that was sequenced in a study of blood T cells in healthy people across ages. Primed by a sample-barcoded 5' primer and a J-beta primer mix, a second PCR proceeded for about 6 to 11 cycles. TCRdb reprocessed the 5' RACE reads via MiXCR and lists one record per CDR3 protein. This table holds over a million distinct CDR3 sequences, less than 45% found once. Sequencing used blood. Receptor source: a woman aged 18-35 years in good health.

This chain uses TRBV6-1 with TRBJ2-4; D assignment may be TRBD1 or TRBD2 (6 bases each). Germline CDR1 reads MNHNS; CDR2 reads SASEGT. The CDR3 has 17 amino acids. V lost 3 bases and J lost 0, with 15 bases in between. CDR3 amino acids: CASSELNRDLAKNIQYF. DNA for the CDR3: TGTGCCAGCAGTGAGCTAAACAGGGACTTAGCCAAAAACATTCAGTACTTC.

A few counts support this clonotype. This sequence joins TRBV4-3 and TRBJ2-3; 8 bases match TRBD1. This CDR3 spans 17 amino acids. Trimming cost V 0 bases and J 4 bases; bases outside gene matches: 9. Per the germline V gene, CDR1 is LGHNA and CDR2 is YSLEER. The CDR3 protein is CASSQDITGGISDTQYF. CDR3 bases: TGCGCCAGCAGCCAAGATATAACAGGGGGGATCTCAGATACGCAGTATTTT.